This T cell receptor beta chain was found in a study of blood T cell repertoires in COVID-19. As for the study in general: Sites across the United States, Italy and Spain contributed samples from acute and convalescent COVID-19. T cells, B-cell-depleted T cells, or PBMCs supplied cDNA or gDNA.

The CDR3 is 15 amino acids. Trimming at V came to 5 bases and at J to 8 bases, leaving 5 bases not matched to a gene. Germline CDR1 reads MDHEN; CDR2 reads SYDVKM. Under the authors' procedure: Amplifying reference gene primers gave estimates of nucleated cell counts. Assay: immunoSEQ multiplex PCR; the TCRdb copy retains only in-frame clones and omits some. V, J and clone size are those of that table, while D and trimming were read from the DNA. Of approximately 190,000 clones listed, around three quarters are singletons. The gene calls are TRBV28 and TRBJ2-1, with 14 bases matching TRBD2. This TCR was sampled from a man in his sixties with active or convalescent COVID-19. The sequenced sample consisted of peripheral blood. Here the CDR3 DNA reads TGTGCCAGCAGTCCGGGACTAGCGGGAGCGCATGAGCAGTTCTTC. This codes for CASSPGLAGAHEQFF.